Listed here are 18 T cell receptor beta chains from one sample, sequenced in a study of T cell changes during pregnancy in multiple sclerosis. Here immunoSEQ multiplex PCR was the method, and the copy in TCRdb shows in-frame clones only, minus some. The sample has about 110,000 clones, 92% seen once. The source was peripheral blood, collected in the third trimester of pregnancy. These receptors were obtained from a female donor in good health, enrolled as a control in a pregnancy study.

V usage is TRBV7-9 and J usage is TRBJ1-4; TRBD1 matches 7 bases. J lost 7 bases, V lost 5 bases, and 13 bases had no gene match. The CDR3 sequence is 16 residues long. CDR1 SEHNR and CDR2 FQNEAQ come from the germline V gene (reference sequence). CDR3 amino acids: CASSPVYGGDSEKLFF. Here the CDR3 DNA reads TGTGCCAGCAGCCCCGTTTACGGGGGGGACAGTGAAAAACTGTTTTTT. Combining the CDR3 with reference TRBV7-9 and TRBJ1-4 gives the whole variable domain DTGVSQNPRHKITKRGQNVTFRCDPISEHNRLYWYRQTLGQGPEFLTYFQNEAQLEKSRLLSDRFSAERPKGSFSTLEIQRTEQGDSAMYLCASSPVYGGDSEKLFFGSGTQLSVL.

The CDR3 coding sequence is TGTGCCAGCAGCTATAGACCGGGACAGTCAAATGAAAAACTGTTTTTT. This sequence encodes CASSYRPGQSNEKLFF. The chain links TRBV7-8 to TRBJ1-4; 7 bases agree with TRBD1. Germline V lookup: CDR1 SGHVS, CDR2 FQNEAQ. CDR3 length: 16 residues. The ends lost 4 bases at V and 5 bases at J; junction bases unmatched: 10.

The chain links TRBV30 to TRBJ1-5; 7 bases match TRBD1. Germline CDR1 and CDR2: GTSNPN and SVGIG (reference sequence). The CDR3 has 13 amino acids. The J segment lost 3 bases and the V segment lost 6 bases, leaving 5 bases of the junction unmatched. CDR3 sequence reads: CACQTGINQPQHF. The CDR3 DNA is TGTGCCTGTCAGACAGGGATCAATCAGCCCCAGCATTTT. Drawing the rest from reference TRBV30 and TRBJ1-5, the complete variable domain is SQTIHQWPATLVQPVGSPLSLECTVEGTSNPNLYWYRQAAGRGLQLLFYSVGIGQISSEVPQNLSASRPQDRQFILSSKKLLLSDSGFYLCACQTGINQPQHFGDGTRLSIL.

This chain uses TRBV14 with TRBJ1-2; 8 bases line up with TRBD1. The V gene end was trimmed by 3 bases and the J gene end by 4 bases; junction bases not matched to a gene: 7. Germline CDR1 is SGHDN and CDR2 is FVKESK. This CDR3 has 15 residues. The CDR3: CASSHGTGNPYGYTF. The CDR3 nucleotides are TGTGCCAGCAGCCATGGGACAGGCAACCCCTATGGCTACACCTTC.

This clone was found once. The chain uses TRBV5-6 and TRBJ2-7; D gene unclear. Germline V gene lookup returns CDR1 SGHDT and CDR2 YYEEEE. This CDR3 contains 12 residues. Trimming left V 0 bases short and J 2 bases short, with 3 bases between. CDR3 protein: CASSLAAYEQYF. The CDR3 nucleotides read TGTGCCAGCAGCTTGGCGGCCTACGAGCAGTACTTC.

The genes are TRBV30 and TRBJ1-5; 8 bases line up with TRBD1. The CDR3 runs to 15 residues. V dropped 2 bases and J dropped 2; count of bases not matched to a gene: 5. From germline, CDR1 is GTSNPN and CDR2 SVGIG (reference sequence). The CDR3 spells CAWSYGQGGNQPQHF. CDR3 bases: TGTGCCTGGAGTTACGGACAGGGCGGCAATCAGCCCCAGCATTTT.

V gene TRBV5-1 combines with J gene TRBJ2-4; 10 nucleotides agree with TRBD2. There are 15 residues in the CDR3. CDR1 and CDR2 (germline): SGHRS, YFSETQ. V shed 4 bases and J 8 bases; nucleotides not matched to a gene: 9. DNA of the CDR3: TGCGCCAGCAGCCCGCCCCTAGCGGGGGTGGACATTCAGTACTTC. Protein: CASSPPLAGVDIQYF.

The V and J genes are TRBV7-3 and TRBJ2-3; 7 bases align to TRBD2. Losses at the gene ends were 5 bases for V and 7 bases for J; bases not matched to a gene: 3. The CDR3 contains 12 residues. From germline, CDR1 is SGHTA and CDR2 FQGTGA. In nucleotides, the CDR3 is TGTGCCAGCAGCGGGGGGGAAAATACGCAGTATTTT. It is translated as CASSGGENTQYF.

This sequence joins TRBV25-1 and TRBJ2-3; the D gene is possibly TRBD2 (6 bases). CDR3 size: 17 residues. V dropped 2 bases and J dropped 4 bases, with 19 bases sitting between them. The germline V gene has CDR1 MGHDK and CDR2 SYGVNS. Here the CDR3 reads CASSELSWRGGSDTQYF. The CDR3 DNA follows: TGTGCCAGCAGTGAACTGTCGTGGAGGGGTGGGTCAGATACGCAGTATTTT.

This clone came up a few times. The V gene is TRBV7-2, the J gene TRBJ1-1, with a weak D call TRBD1 (5 bases). With 1 base removed from V and 2 bases from J, the gap between germline ends came to 8 bases. The CDR3 is 14 amino acids. CDR1 SGHTA and CDR2 FQGNSA come from the germline V gene. The CDR3 reads CASSLGRENTEAFF. The CDR3 DNA sequence: TGTGCCAGCAGCTTAGGCAGGGAAAACACTGAAGCTTTCTTT.

The V gene is TRBV9, the J gene TRBJ2-5; D may be TRBD2 (6 bases). V lost 3 bases and J 1 base, leaving 10 bases between the germline ends. The germline gives CDR1 SGDLS, CDR2 YYNGEE. This CDR3 has 14 residues. The CDR3: CASSGLGGQETQYF. The DNA for the CDR3 is TGTGCCAGCAGCGGGCTGGGGGGCCAAGAGACCCAGTACTTC.

This chain joins TRBV27 and TRBJ1-2, with D unresolved. CDR3 length: 13 amino acids. CDR1 and CDR2 from the germline V gene are MNHEY and SMNVEV (reference sequence). Deletions cut 6 bases from V and 4 bases from J, with 12 bases between. CDR3 sequence: CASRLRASYGYTF. DNA of the CDR3: TGTGCCAGCAGATTGAGGGCCAGCTATGGCTACACCTTC.

This sequence joins TRBV4-1 and TRBJ2-5; tentatively, D is TRBD2 (7 bases). V lost 0 bases and J 5 bases, leaving 19 bases between the germline ends. The CDR3 is 17 residues long. Germline V lookup: CDR1 MGHRA, CDR2 YSYEKL. Written as DNA, the CDR3 is TGCGCCAGCAGCCAAGAAAGTGGAGGGGGGGATTTGGAGACCCAGTACTTC. Amino acids: CASSQESGGGDLETQYF.

V is TRBV7-2 and J is TRBJ2-3, with 11 bases lining up with TRBD2. The germline V gene has CDR1 SGHTA and CDR2 FQGNSA. J gave up 4 bases and V 3 bases, and 12 bases lay outside the gene matches. The CDR3 has 18 amino acids. CDR3: CASSLLVPSGGKADTQYF. In DNA, the CDR3 is TGTGCCAGCAGCTTGTTAGTCCCTAGCGGGGGGAAGGCAGATACGCAGTATTTT. The full variable domain, with the rest looked up from reference TRBV7-2 and TRBJ2-3, is GAGVSQSPSNKVTEKGKDVELRCDPISGHTALYWYRQSLGQGLEFLIYFQGNSAPDKSGLPSDRFSAERTGGSVSTLTIQRTQQEDSAVYLCASSLLVPSGGKADTQYFGPGTRLTVL.

The rearrangement joins TRBV9 to TRBJ2-5, with TRBD2 identical over 7 bases. The germline gives CDR1 SGDLS, CDR2 YYNGEE. The CDR3 covers 13 residues. The V segment lost 3 bases and the J segment 4 bases; nucleotides outside the gene matches: 3. CDR3 DNA: TGTGCCAGCAGCGCGGGGGGAGGAGAGACCCAGTACTTC. Protein product: CASSAGGGETQYF.

V is TRBV6-6 and J is TRBJ2-6, with a possible D match to TRBD2 (5 bases). The CDR3 consists of 12 residues. V lost 8 bases to trimming and J lost 3 bases, with 5 bases between them. The germline V gene has CDR1 MNHNY and CDR2 SVGAGI (reference sequence). CDR3 residues: CASGLGANVLTF. The CDR3 DNA is TGTGCCAGCGGACTTGGGGCCAACGTCCTGACTTTC.

This clone showed up many times. The gene calls are TRBV19 and TRBJ1-5, with 11 positions matching TRBD1. V was clipped by 5 bases and J by 6 bases; unmatched bases: 3. The germline gives CDR1 LNHDA, CDR2 SQIVND (reference sequence). CDR3 length: 14 amino acids. CDR3 sequence (DNA): TGTGCCAGTAGTGGGACAGGGGGTTCTCAGCCCCAGCATTTT. It specifies CASSGTGGSQPQHF.

The rearrangement uses TRBV5-4 and TRBJ1-1; 10 bases agree with TRBD1. V trimming: 6 bases; J trimming: 2 bases; junction bases outside the gene matches: 7. In germline, CDR1 is SGHNT, CDR2 YYREEE (reference sequence). This CDR3 is built from 15 residues. The CDR3 DNA reads TGTGCCAGCAAGATGGACAGGGGGAGAAACACTGAAGCTTTCTTT. Translation gives CASKMDRGRNTEAFF.